Following are 19 T cell receptor beta chains from one sample sequenced in a study of CD8 T cells in Susac syndrome. Reverse transcription used roughly 0.5 to 1 ug RNA and random hexamers. TCRdb independently ran MiXCR on the immunoSEQ multiplex PCR reads; one entry per CDR3 protein. The repertoire has 180,000 or so distinct CDR3 sequences, nearly 97% of them found once; the top ten carry around 0.09%. The sequenced material came from CD4+ T cells from PBMCs. The receptor set was obtained from a human donor with multiple sclerosis.

The chain has TRBV4-1 and TRBJ1-2, with TRBD1 matching 8 bases. After removal of 4 bases from V and 5 bases from J, the junction contained 6 bases not matched to a gene. This CDR3 comprises 14 residues. Germline loops: CDR1 MGHRA, CDR2 YSYEKL. Here the CDR3 reads CASSPTRTGYGYTF. The CDR3 DNA follows: TGCGCCAGCAGCCCTACGAGGACAGGGTATGGCTACACCTTC.

This clonotype was recorded only once. The chain couples TRBV2 to TRBJ1-4, with D unresolved. V was pared by 7 bases and J by 8 bases, with 17 bases between. CDR1 SNHLY and CDR2 FYNNEI come from the germline V gene. The CDR3 spans 14 residues. The CDR3 reads CASTPLGNGEKLFF. The CDR3 DNA reads as TGTGCCAGCACCCCACTCGGAAACGGAGAAAAACTGTTTTTT.

This chain connects TRBV5-1 to TRBJ2-2, with D uncertain. Per germline, CDR1 SGHRS and CDR2 YFSETQ. Trimming took 4 bases from V and 1 from J, leaving 8 bases between them. The CDR3 is 14 amino acids. The CDR3 coding sequence is TGCGCCAGCAGCCCACCAGGGAACACCGGGGAGCTGTTTTTT. Encoded protein: CASSPPGNTGELFF.

The chain combines TRBV9 with TRBJ2-7, with TRBD1 as a possible D gene (6 bases). Germline V gene lookup returns CDR1 SGDLS and CDR2 YYNGEE. This CDR3 spans 14 amino acids. Trimming cost V 3 bases and J 2 bases, with 12 bases left between them. The CDR3 nucleotides are TGTGCCAGCAGCGCCCCGAACAGGGCCTACGAGCAGTACTTC. Its protein is CASSAPNRAYEQYF.

The J gene is TRBJ1-5, the V gene TRBV20-1; D ambiguous. Trimming stripped 6 bases from V and 8 bases from J, with 23 bases between. Germline V CDR1 and CDR2: DFQATT, SNEGSKA (reference sequence). The CDR3 length is 15 residues. The DNA of the CDR3 is TGCAGTGCCAACCGGGCCTCACGACGGGAGGAGCCCCAGCATTTT. Residues: CSANRASRREEPQHF.

This sequence joins TRBV7-2 and TRBJ1-4; 8 nucleotides agree with TRBD1. V shed 7 bases and J 8 bases; nucleotides not matched to a gene: 12. Germline V CDR1 and CDR2: SGHTA, FQGNSA. The CDR3 is 15 residues long. This CDR3 reads CASTERGTGPEKLFF. The CDR3 bases are TGTGCCAGCACCGAACGCGGGACAGGCCCCGAAAAACTGTTTTTT.

This chain connects TRBV3-1 to TRBJ2-3; the D is unclear. Germline V CDR1 and CDR2: LGHDT, YNNKEL (reference sequence). The CDR3 has 15 residues. V lost 4 bases, J lost 4 bases, and 15 bases lay in between. CDR3 sequence reads: CASSPRRGRADTQYF. CDR3 nucleotides: TGTGCCAGCAGCCCCCGGCGAGGCCGGGCAGATACGCAGTATTTT.

The chain employs TRBV5-1 and TRBJ2-7; 7 nucleotides agree with TRBD1. This CDR3 region has 14 residues. Unmatched junction bases numbered 7, after V lost 1 base and J lost 6 bases. Germline V gene lookup returns CDR1 SGHRS and CDR2 YFSETQ. CDR3 sequence: CASSLSGTVAEQYF. CDR3 DNA sequence: TGCGCCAGCAGCTTGTCAGGGACAGTCGCCGAGCAGTACTTC.

The chain combines TRBV6-5 with TRBJ2-1; 12 bases are shared with TRBD1. The junction had 7 bases not matched to a gene; V was cut back by 4 bases and J by 3 bases. The germline V gene has CDR1 MNHEY and CDR2 SVGAGI. The CDR3 has 17 residues. This CDR3 reads CASSWGDRGQDYNEQFF. DNA of the CDR3: TGTGCCAGCAGTTGGGGGGACAGGGGGCAGGACTACAATGAGCAGTTCTTC.

The chain recombines TRBV7-2 with TRBJ2-7; 8 nucleotides line up with TRBD1. The ends lost 5 bases at V and 2 bases at J; junction bases unmatched: 5. CDR1 and CDR2 from the germline V gene are SGHTA and FQGNSA. CDR3 size: 14 residues. CDR3 residues: CASSLTGATYEQYF. CDR3 in DNA: TGTGCCAGCAGCCTGACAGGGGCGACCTACGAGCAGTACTTC. The full variable domain, completed using reference TRBV7-2 and TRBJ2-7, is GAGVSQSPSNKVTEKGKDVELRCDPISGHTALYWYRQSLGQGLEFLIYFQGNSAPDKSGLPSDRFSAERTGGSVSTLTIQRTQQEDSAVYLCASSLTGATYEQYFGPGTRLTVT.

This clonotype was detected only a few times. The rearrangement joins TRBV15 to TRBJ2-7, with 7 bases identical to TRBD2. The CDR3 spans 17 residues. The germline V gene encodes CDR1 LNHNV and CDR2 YYDKDF (reference sequence). The ends lost 0 bases at V and 4 bases at J; junction bases unmatched: 12. The CDR3 DNA sequence: TGTGCCACCAGCAGAGACTCCATCACTAGCGAAGCATACGAGCAGTACTTC. Residues: CATSRDSITSEAYEQYF.

The V and J genes are TRBV7-9 and TRBJ2-1, with 14 bases fitting TRBD2. V shed 3 bases, J shed 8 bases, and the junction held 15 bases outside the gene matches. Germline V gene lookup returns CDR1 SEHNR and CDR2 FQNEAQ (reference sequence). This CDR3 region has 19 residues. CDR3 bases: TGTGCCAGCAGCTTTCCTGCAGGCCGACTAGCGGGGGGGCCACATGAGCAGTTCTTC. It encodes CASSFPAGRLAGGPHEQFF.

V gene TRBV15 combines with J gene TRBJ2-2; D is unclear. Trimming left V 4 bases short and J 4 bases short, with 4 bases between. This CDR3 is built from 12 residues. Per the germline V gene, CDR1 is LNHNV and CDR2 is YYDKDF (reference sequence). The CDR3 region has the DNA TGTGCCACCAGCAAGGTCACCGGGGAGCTGTTTTTT. Its translation: CATSKVTGELFF.

V is TRBV7-6 and J is TRBJ2-4, with D hard to call. Germline V gene lookup returns CDR1 SGHVS and CDR2 FNYEAQ. With 3 bases removed from V and 4 bases from J, the gap between germline ends came to 7 bases. The CDR3 length is 13 residues. CDR3 bases: TGTGCCAGCAGCTTGAATACTAAAAACATTCAGTACTTC. Its translation is CASSLNTKNIQYF.

This sequence joins TRBV30 and TRBJ1-2, with D possibly TRBD1 on 5 matching bases. This CDR3 region has 13 residues. Germline V gives CDR1 GTSNPN, CDR2 SVGIG (reference sequence). V lost 0 bases, J lost 2 bases, and 7 bases lay in between. Here the CDR3 DNA reads TGTGCCTGGAGTGTACAGGAGAACTATGGCTACACCTTC. It encodes CAWSVQENYGYTF.

The chain links TRBV29-1 to TRBJ2-2; D is unresolved. The germline V gene has CDR1 SQVTM and CDR2 ANQGSEA. This CDR3 contains 12 residues. V lost 3 bases and J 6 bases, leaving 8 bases between the germline ends. CDR3: CSVDLGPGELFF. CDR3 in DNA: TGCAGCGTTGATCTGGGCCCCGGGGAGCTGTTTTTT.

The chain links TRBV6-9 to TRBJ2-1; 8 nucleotides agree with TRBD2. Trimming cost V 11 bases and J 4 bases; bases outside gene matches: 10. Germline V gene lookup returns CDR1 MNHGY and CDR2 SVAAGI. This CDR3 is 14 amino acids long. The CDR3 nucleotides read TGTGCCTTTCCTCCGGGACTAGTTTACAATGAGCAGTTCTTC. As protein: CAFPPGLVYNEQFF.

CDR3 residues: CSATGQGFPSTDTQYF. The CDR3 DNA sequence: TGCAGCGCTACGGGACAGGGCTTCCCTAGCACAGATACGCAGTATTTT. The V gene is TRBV29-1, the J gene TRBJ2-3, with 9 bases lining up with TRBD1. The germline V gene encodes CDR1 SQVTM and CDR2 ANQGSEA. This CDR3 contains 16 residues. After removal of 7 bases from V and 0 bases from J, the junction contained 11 bases not matched to a gene.

This sequence joins TRBV5-1 and TRBJ2-3, with D perhaps TRBD2 (6 bases). Deletions cut 0 bases from V and 4 bases from J, with 15 bases between. CDR3 size: 16 residues. The germline CDR1 and CDR2 sequences are SGHRS and YFSETQ. The CDR3: CASSLGGTPMADTQYF. The DNA of the CDR3 is TGCGCCAGCAGCTTGGGCGGGACGCCGATGGCAGATACGCAGTATTTT.